This TCR beta chain was observed in a study of PD-1 blockade in classical Hodgkin lymphoma. Described time point: cycle 4 day 1 (C4D1), after 5 to 7 weeks of nivolumab. Every patient relapsed after autologous stem cell transplantation, and brentuximab vedotin exposure varied. In the case of this clone: Its antigen is not identified.

Trimming at V came to 1 base and at J to 7 bases, leaving 10 bases not matched to a gene. The length of the CDR3 is 16 residues. Germline V gene sequence: CDR1 MGHRA, CDR2 YSYEKL. TCRdb keeps only in-frame clones here, not all; method: immunoSEQ multiplex PCR. This table holds around 46,000 clones, roughly 89% found once. Broader study findings: Newly diagnosed patients were reported to start with lower TCR diversity than healthy donors. Diversity similar to that of newly diagnosed patients was seen at baseline in complete responders. Factors driving the repertoire differences, possibly disease activity or prior therapy, remain undefined. By cycle point C4D1, TCR diversity had risen significantly in CD4+ cells (but not CD8+ cells).

The chain links TRBV4-1 to TRBJ2-3; 8 bases fit TRBD2. The input for sequencing was peripheral blood mononuclear cells (PBMCs), taken before the fourth cycle of nivolumab. This TCR came from a human donor with classical Hodgkin lymphoma. CDR3 region: CASSQGEDSGTYTQYF. CDR3 DNA sequence: TGCGCCAGCAGCCAAGGGGAGGATAGCGGGACATATACGCAGTATTTT.